This is a list of T cell receptor beta chains from one sample in a study of cytomegalovirus exposure and HLA in healthy donors. Assay: immunoSEQ multiplex PCR; the TCRdb copy retains only in-frame clones and omits some. Here the sample spans fewer than 75,000 clones, around 80% being singletons. Sample: PBMCs. The source of these receptors is a woman in her 30s in good health and CMV-seronegative. Both conserved end residues are part of each CDR3. D genes are given only for firm matches. A row's size may be missing; if present it is once, few, many or a size class.

j_call	v_call	cdr3_length	clone_size	d_call	cdr3_aa	cdr3_nt
TRBJ2-3	TRBV10-1	19	.	TRBD2	CASSESIPGLAGGPDTQYF	TGCGCCAGCAGTGAGTCAATCCCGGGTCTAGCGGGGGGGCCAGATACGCAGTATTTT
TRBJ2-3	TRBV29-1	11	.	.	CSVEEASTQYF	TGCAGCGTTGAAGAGGCTTCGACGCAGTATTTT
TRBJ1-2	TRBV2	13	once	.	CASSVQGVDGYTF	TGTGCCAGCAGCGTACAGGGCGTGGATGGCTACACCTTC
TRBJ1-5	TRBV27	14	.	TRBD1	CASSSRQGRSTQHF	TGTGCCAGCAGTTCACGACAGGGACGCTCGACCCAGCATTTT
TRBJ2-6	TRBV29-1	16	few	.	CSVARDTDSGANVLTF	TGCAGCGTGGCAAGGGACACTGACTCTGGGGCCAACGTCCTGACTTTC
TRBJ1-1	TRBV18	16	once	.	CASSPGRGGQDTEAFF	TGTGCCAGCTCCCCTGGTCGGGGGGGCCAGGACACTGAAGCTTTCTTT
TRBJ1-4	TRBV7-9	15	.	.	CASSSQGHQEEKLFF	TGTGCCAGCAGCTCCCAGGGACACCAGGAGGAAAAACTGTTTTTT
TRBJ2-5	TRBV4-1	17	.	TRBD2	CASSQVLTSGRQETQYF	TGCGCCAGCAGCCAAGTTCTGACTAGCGGACGCCAAGAGACCCAGTACTTC
TRBJ1-4	TRBV6-5	14	.	.	CASSNRQVREKLFF	TGTGCCAGCAGTAACCGACAGGTCCGAGAAAAACTGTTTTTT
TRBJ2-1	TRBV11-3	14	.	.	CASSLGGSYNEQFF	TGTGCCAGCAGCCTCGGGGGTTCCTACAATGAGCAGTTCTTC
TRBJ2-7	TRBV27	14	.	TRBD1	CASSPGTGVYEQYF	TGTGCCAGCAGTCCAGGGACAGGGGTGTACGAGCAGTACTTC
TRBJ1-1	TRBV4-1	13	.	TRBD1	CASSPGTGLEAFF	TGCGCCAGCAGCCCTGGGACAGGGCTTGAAGCTTTCTTT
TRBJ2-1	TRBV13	16	once	TRBD2	CASSLSAGRSYNEQFF	TGTGCCAGCAGCTTATCAGCGGGACGTTCCTACAATGAGCAGTTCTTC
TRBJ2-3	TRBV2	14	few	.	CASSYGTGEDTQYF	TGTGCCAGCAGCTATGGTACGGGAGAAGATACGCAGTATTTT
TRBJ2-7	TRBV6-1	14	few	.	CASSVSGQSYEQYF	TGTGCCAGCAGTGTATCAGGACAGAGCTACGAGCAGTACTTC
TRBJ2-5	TRBV29-1	14	.	TRBD1	CSVEDQRGRETQYF	TGCAGCGTTGAAGATCAAAGGGGGCGAGAGACCCAGTACTTC
TRBJ2-5	TRBV30	14	.	TRBD1	CASHLLNRGESQYF	TGTGCCTCGCACCTGCTGAACAGGGGGGAGTCCCAGTACTTC
TRBJ2-1	TRBV15	14	.	TRBD1	CATSRGGTGDEQFF	TGTGCCACCAGCAGAGGGGGAACAGGGGATGAGCAGTTCTTC